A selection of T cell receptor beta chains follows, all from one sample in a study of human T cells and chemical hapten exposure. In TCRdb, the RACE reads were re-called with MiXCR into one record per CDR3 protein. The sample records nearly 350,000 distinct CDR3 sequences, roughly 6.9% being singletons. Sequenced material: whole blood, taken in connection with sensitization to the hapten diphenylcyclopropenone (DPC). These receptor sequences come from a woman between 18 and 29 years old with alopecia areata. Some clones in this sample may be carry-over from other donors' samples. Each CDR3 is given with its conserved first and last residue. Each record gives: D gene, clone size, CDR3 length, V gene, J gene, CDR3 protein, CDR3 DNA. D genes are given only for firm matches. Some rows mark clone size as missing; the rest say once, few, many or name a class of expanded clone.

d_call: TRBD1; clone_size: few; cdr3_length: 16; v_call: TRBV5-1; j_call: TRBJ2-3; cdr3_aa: CASSFSGGQGTDTQYF; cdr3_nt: TGCGCCAGCAGCTTCTCCGGGGGACAGGGGACAGATACGCAGTATTTT
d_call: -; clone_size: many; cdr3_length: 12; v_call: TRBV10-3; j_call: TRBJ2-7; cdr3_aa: CAISESGYEQYF; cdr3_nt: TGTGCCATCAGTGAGTCAGGCTACGAGCAGTACTTC
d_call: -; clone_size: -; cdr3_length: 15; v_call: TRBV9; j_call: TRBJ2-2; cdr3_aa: CASSGLGSNTGELFF; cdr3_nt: TGTGCCAGCAGCGGACTCGGCTCCAACACCGGGGAGCTGTTTTTT
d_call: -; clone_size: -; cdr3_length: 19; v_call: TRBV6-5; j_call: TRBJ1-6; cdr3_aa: CASSYVYNYRLGANSPLHF; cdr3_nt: TGTGCCAGCAGTTACGTCTATAATTACAGGCTGGGGGCCAATTCACCCCTCCACTTT
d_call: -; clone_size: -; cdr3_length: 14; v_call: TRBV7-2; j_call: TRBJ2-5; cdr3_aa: CASSLERTEETQYF; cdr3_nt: TGTGCCAGCAGCTTAGAACGGACAGAAGAGACCCAGTACTTC
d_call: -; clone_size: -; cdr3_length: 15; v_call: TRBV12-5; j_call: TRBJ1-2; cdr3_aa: CASGFYGSAMEGYTF; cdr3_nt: TGTGCTAGTGGTTTCTACGGGTCGGCAATGGAAGGCTACACCTTC
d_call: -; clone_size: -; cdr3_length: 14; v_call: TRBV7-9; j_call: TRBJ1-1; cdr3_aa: CASSPWTENTEAFF; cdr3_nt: TGTGCCAGCAGCCCCTGGACCGAAAACACTGAAGCTTTCTTT
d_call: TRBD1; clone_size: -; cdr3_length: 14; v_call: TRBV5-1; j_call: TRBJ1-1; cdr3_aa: CASSLTEGAGEAFF; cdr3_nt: TGCGCCAGCAGCTTGACTGAGGGGGCCGGAGAAGCTTTCTTT
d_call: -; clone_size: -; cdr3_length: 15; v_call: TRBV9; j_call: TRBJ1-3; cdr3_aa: CASSPPGPRGNTIYF; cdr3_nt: TGTGCCAGCAGCCCACCGGGCCCACGGGGGAACACCATATATTTT
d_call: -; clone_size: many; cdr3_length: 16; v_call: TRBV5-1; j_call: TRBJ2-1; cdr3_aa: CASSLTKGNQGAEQFF; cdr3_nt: TGCGCCAGCAGCTTGACTAAGGGGAATCAGGGTGCTGAGCAGTTCTTC
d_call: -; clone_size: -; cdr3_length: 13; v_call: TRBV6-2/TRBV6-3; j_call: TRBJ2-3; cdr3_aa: CASSPDLTDTQYF; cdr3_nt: TGTGCCAGCAGCCCGGACCTCACAGATACGCAGTATTTT
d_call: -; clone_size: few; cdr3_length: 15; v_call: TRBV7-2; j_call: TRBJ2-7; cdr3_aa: CASSLDSGASYEQYF; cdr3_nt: TGTGCCAGCAGCTTAGATTCGGGGGCCTCCTACGAGCAGTACTTC
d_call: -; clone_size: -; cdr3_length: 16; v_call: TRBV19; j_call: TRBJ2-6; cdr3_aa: CASSIEEISGANVLTF; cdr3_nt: TGTGCCAGTAGTATCGAGGAAATCTCTGGGGCCAACGTCCTGACTTTC
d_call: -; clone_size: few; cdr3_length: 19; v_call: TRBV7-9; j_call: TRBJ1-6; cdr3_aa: CASSLGGAGQLSDNSPLHF; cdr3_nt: TGTGCCAGCAGCTTAGGAGGGGCAGGCCAACTAAGCGATAATTCACCCCTCCACTTT
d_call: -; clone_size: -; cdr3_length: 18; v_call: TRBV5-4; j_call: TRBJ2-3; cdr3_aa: CASSLGRAGRTATDTQYF; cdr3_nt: TGTGCCAGCAGCTTGGGAAGGGCTGGGAGAACTGCCACAGATACGCAGTATTTT
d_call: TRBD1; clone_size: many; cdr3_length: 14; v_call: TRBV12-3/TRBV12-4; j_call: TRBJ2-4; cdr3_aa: CASSPGTGGDIQYF; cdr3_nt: TGTGCCAGCAGTCCCGGGACAGGCGGGGACATTCAGTACTTC
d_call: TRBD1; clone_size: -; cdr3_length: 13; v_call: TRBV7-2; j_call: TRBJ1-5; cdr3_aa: CASSSRQGMAQHF; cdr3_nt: TGTGCCAGCAGCTCCCGACAGGGGATGGCCCAGCATTTT
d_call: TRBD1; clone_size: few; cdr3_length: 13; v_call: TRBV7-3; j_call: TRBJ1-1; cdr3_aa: CASSLTGQTEAFF; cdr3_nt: TGTGCCAGCAGCTTAACGGGACAGACTGAAGCTTTCTTT
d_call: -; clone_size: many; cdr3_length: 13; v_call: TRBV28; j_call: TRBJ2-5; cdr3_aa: CASSLEWQGTQYF; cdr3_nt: TGTGCCAGCAGTTTGGAGTGGCAAGGGACCCAGTACTTC
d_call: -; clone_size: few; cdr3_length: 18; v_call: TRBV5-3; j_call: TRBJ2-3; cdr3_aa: CARSFGDLSGPSTDTQYF; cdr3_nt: TGTGCCAGAAGCTTTGGAGACTTGAGCGGTCCTAGCACAGATACGCAGTATTTT
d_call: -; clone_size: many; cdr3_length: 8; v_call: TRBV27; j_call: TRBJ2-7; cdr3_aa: CASRGQYF; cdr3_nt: TGTGCCAGCAGGGGTCAGTACTTC
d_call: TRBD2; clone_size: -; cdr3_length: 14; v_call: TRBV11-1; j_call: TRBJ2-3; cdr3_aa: CASSWTSLSDTQYF; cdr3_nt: TGTGCCAGCAGTTGGACTAGTCTGTCCGATACGCAGTATTTT
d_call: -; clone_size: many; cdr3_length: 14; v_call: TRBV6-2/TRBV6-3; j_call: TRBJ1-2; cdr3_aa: CASTYRRGLEGYTF; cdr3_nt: TGTGCCAGCACCTACCGGCGGGGGCTGGAAGGCTACACCTTC
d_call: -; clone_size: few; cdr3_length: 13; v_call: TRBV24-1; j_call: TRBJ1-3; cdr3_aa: CAGRGYSGNTIYF; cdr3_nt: TGTGCTGGCCGGGGGTACTCTGGAAACACCATATATTTT
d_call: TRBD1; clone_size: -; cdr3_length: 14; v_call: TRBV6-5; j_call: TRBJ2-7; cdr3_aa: CASSSDREDYEQYF; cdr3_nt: TGTGCCAGCAGCTCAGACAGGGAAGACTACGAGCAGTACTTC
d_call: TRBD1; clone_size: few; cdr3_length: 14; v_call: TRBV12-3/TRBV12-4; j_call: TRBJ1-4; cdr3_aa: CASRPGTGAEKLFF; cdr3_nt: TGTGCCAGCAGGCCGGGGACAGGGGCGGAAAAACTGTTTTTT